The 5 T cell receptor beta chains reported below all come from one sample, sequenced in a study of immune evolution from preneoplasia to lung adenocarcinoma. Sequencing was performed with immunoSEQ multiplex PCR; in TCRdb, only in-frame clones are kept and a portion is missing. The table shows 5,200 or so clones, with roughly four fifths occurring only once. The sample consisted of FFPE minimally invasive lung adenocarcinoma tissue. Receptors originate from a person aged 50-75 years with lung adenocarcinoma.

The V call is TRBV2, the J call TRBJ1-5, with D hard to call. V was clipped by 4 bases and J by 3 bases, with 10 bases between them. Germline V gene lookup returns CDR1 SNHLY and CDR2 FYNNEI. The CDR3 loop spans 14 amino acids. CDR3 coding DNA: TGTGCCAGCAGTGGATTACAGAACAATCAGCCCCAGCATTTT. It translates to CASSGLQNNQPQHF.

In regard to this clone: Other DNA sequences in the same sample also yield this CDR3. The chain joins TRBV15 to TRBJ2-5, with 8 bases matching TRBD2. Germline V gene data show CDR1 as LNHNV and CDR2 as YYDKDF (reference sequence). CDR3 size: 15 residues. V lost 3 bases and J lost 4; bases outside the gene matches: 7. For the CDR3, the DNA is TGTGCCACCAGCAGGGGAGACAGCGGGGGAGAGACCCAGTACTTC. It yields the protein CATSRGDSGGETQYF.

The rearrangement uses TRBV6-6 and TRBJ1-2, with 8 bases fitting TRBD1. Germline loops: CDR1 MNHNY, CDR2 SVGAGI (reference sequence). The trim removed 6 bases at V and 8 bases at J, leaving 11 bases unmatched. The CDR3 contains 14 residues. CDR3 loop: CASSRTGNSGGYTF. The CDR3, as DNA: TGTGCCAGCAGCAGGACAGGGAATAGCGGGGGCTACACCTTC.

The chain is built from TRBV7-2 and TRBJ1-1; D gene uncertain. Germline V gene sequence: CDR1 SGHTA, CDR2 FQGNSA. V lost 1 base, J lost 0 bases, and 3 bases lay in between. The CDR3 is 13 residues long. The CDR3 bases are TGTGCCAGCAGCTTAGTCCTGAACACTGAAGCTTTCTTT. Translating it yields CASSLVLNTEAFF.

This clone was observed a few times. The V and J genes are TRBV7-9 and TRBJ2-7; D call uncertain. Germline V gives CDR1 SEHNR, CDR2 FQNEAQ (reference sequence). Trimming removed 3 bases from V and 5 bases from J, with 11 bases in between. The CDR3 consists of 13 residues. This chain's CDR3 is CASSFPNPNEQYF. CDR3 bases: TGTGCCAGCAGCTTCCCTAACCCAAACGAGCAGTACTTC.